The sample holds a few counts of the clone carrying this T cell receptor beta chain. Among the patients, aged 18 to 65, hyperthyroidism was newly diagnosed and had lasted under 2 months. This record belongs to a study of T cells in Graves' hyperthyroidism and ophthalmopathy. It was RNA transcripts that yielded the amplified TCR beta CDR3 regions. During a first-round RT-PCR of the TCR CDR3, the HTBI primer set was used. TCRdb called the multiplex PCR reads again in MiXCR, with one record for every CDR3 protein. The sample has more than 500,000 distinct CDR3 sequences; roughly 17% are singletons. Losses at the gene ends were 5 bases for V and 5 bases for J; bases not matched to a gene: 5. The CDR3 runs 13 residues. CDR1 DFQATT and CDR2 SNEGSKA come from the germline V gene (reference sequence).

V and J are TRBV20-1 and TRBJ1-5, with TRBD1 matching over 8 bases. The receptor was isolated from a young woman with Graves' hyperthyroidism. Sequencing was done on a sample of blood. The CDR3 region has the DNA TGCAGTGCTTGGGACAGGCTGCATCAGCCCCAGCATTTT. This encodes CSAWDRLHQPQHF.